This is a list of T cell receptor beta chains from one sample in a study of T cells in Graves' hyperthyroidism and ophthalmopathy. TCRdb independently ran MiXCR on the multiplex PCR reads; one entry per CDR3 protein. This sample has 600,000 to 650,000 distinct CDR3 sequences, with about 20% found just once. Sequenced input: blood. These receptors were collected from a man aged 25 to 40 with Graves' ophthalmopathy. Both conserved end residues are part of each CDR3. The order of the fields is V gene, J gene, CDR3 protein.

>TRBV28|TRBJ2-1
CASRTGTGYNEQFF
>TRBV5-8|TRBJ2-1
CASINYPQGFNEQFF
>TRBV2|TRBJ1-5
CASDVTGVVQPQHF
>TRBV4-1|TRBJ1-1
CASSQSQAGANTEAFF
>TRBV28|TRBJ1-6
CASTELRFGWSPLHF
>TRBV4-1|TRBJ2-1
CASSQEQGGNEQFF
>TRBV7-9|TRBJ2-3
CASSPGYEGSTDTQYF
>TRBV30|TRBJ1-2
CAWSVYSENGYTF
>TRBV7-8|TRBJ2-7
CASSPRARDGTYEQYF
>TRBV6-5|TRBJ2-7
CASSYSRLAGPPYEQYF
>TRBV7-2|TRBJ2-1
CASSLEVGISSYNEQFF
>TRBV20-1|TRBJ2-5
CNAPGGQETQYF
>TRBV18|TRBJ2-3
CASSSFVGAGTDTQYF
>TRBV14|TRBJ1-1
CASSHYSTGMNTEAFF
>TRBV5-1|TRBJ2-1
CASSLVTGLLSSYNEQFF
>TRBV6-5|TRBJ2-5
CASSYSRDRGGETQYF
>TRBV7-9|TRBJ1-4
CASSSRQGGEKLFF
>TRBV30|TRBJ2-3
CAWMGGSSTDTQYF
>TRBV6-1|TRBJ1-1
CATGGGSEAFF
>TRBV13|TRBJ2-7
CASTNVGQGVYEQYF
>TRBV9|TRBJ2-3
CASSPRAGGPTDTQYF
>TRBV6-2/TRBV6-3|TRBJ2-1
CASRRGTSGSIVFDEQFF
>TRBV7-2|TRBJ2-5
CASSFRTSVVQETQYF
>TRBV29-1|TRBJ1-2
CSVGGLDRGYGYTF
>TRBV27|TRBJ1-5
CASSLTTGDNQPQHF
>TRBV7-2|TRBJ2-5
CASSWKGGPQETQYF